Each of the 26 T cell receptor beta chains below was sequenced from the same sample in a study of T-cell memory formation after mild COVID-19. In TCRdb, the 5' RACE reads were re-called with MiXCR into one record per CDR3 protein. Counted here are some 150,000 distinct CDR3 sequences, around 21% occurring once; the ten biggest clones make up about 2%. Sequences were obtained from PBMCs or a T cell subset sorted from them (not recorded which). These receptors all stem from an adult woman who had mild COVID-19 (a few samples of this study predate the infection). Cell type and time point are not known.

The chain carries TRBV20-1 and TRBJ1-2, with D tentatively TRBD1 (6 bases). The CDR3 extends over 11 amino acids. Trimming took 5 bases from V and 9 from J, leaving 13 bases between them. The germline CDR1 and CDR2 sequences are DFQATT and SNEGSKA (reference sequence). The CDR3, as DNA: TGCAGTGCTTGGGACCGGGACAGCTACACCTTC. Amino acid sequence: CSAWDRDSYTF.

The chain combines TRBV5-1 with TRBJ2-1; a possible D gene is TRBD1 (6 bases). Per the germline V gene, CDR1 is SGHRS and CDR2 is YFSETQ. Trimming cost V 0 bases and J 4 bases, with 11 bases left between them. The CDR3 length is 15 residues. CDR3: CASSLEWQGYNEQFF. For the CDR3, the DNA is TGCGCCAGCAGCTTGGAATGGCAGGGGTACAATGAGCAGTTCTTC.

This clonotype was seen a few times. The V and J genes are TRBV28 and TRBJ1-2; 11 bases are shared with TRBD1. V lost 3 bases, J lost 10 bases, and 1 base stayed unmatched. In germline, CDR1 is MDHEN, CDR2 SYDVKM. The CDR3 sequence is 12 residues long. Here the CDR3 DNA reads TGTGCCAGCAGTTTTGGACAGGGGGCCTACACCTTC. It codes for CASSFGQGAYTF.

The rearrangement links TRBV24-1 to TRBJ2-1; no clear D. V lost 3 bases and J lost 11, with 7 bases in between. The CDR3 spans 11 residues. CDR1 and CDR2 from the germline V gene are KGHDR and SFDVKD. CDR3 sequence: CATSDMGKQFF. DNA of the CDR3: TGTGCCACCAGTGATATGGGAAAGCAGTTCTTC.

The V call is TRBV30, the J call TRBJ2-3; 10 positions match TRBD2. V lost 4 bases and J lost 4; bases outside the gene matches: 5. The CDR3 covers 14 residues. Germline loops: CDR1 GTSNPN, CDR2 SVGIG (reference sequence). The CDR3 DNA reads as TGTGCCTGGACTAGCGGGAGCAAGGCAGATACGCAGTATTTT. This sequence encodes CAWTSGSKADTQYF.

This clonotype has ten or more counts. The gene calls are TRBV5-1 and TRBJ2-3; no clear D gene. This CDR3 is 16 amino acids long. Between the trimmed V and J ends, which lost 4 bases and 0 bases, there was a span of 15 bases. Per germline, CDR1 SGHRS and CDR2 YFSETQ. CDR3 protein: CASSPTRSPSTDTQYF. In DNA form, the CDR3 reads TGCGCCAGCAGCCCTACAAGAAGTCCTAGCACAGATACGCAGTATTTT.

This clonotype was detected many times. The V gene is TRBV20-1, the J gene TRBJ2-7; 7 bases line up with TRBD1. CDR3 length equals 13 residues. V dropped 6 bases and J dropped 3; count of bases not matched to a gene: 8. Germline CDR1 and CDR2: DFQATT and SNEGSKA (reference sequence). CDR3 sequence reads: CSASVTGIYEQYF. For the CDR3, the DNA is TGCAGTGCCTCAGTGACAGGGATCTACGAGCAGTACTTC.

The table lists this clonotype with a few counts. The chain carries TRBV7-3 and TRBJ2-1; 8 positions agree with TRBD1. Germline V CDR1 and CDR2: SGHTA, FQGTGA. V lost 5 bases and J lost 8; bases outside the gene matches: 11. The CDR3 totals 15 residues. CDR3 sequence reads: CASSRPGRGPYEQFF. DNA of the CDR3: TGTGCCAGCAGCCGTCCAGGCAGGGGGCCGTATGAGCAGTTCTTC.

This clonotype appeared a few times. The chain combines TRBV2 with TRBJ2-7; D is possibly TRBD1 (7 bases). The V and J ends lost 7 bases and 2 bases respectively, with 15 bases between them. CDR3 length: 14 amino acids. CDR1 is SNHLY and CDR2 is FYNNEI in the germline V gene. The CDR3 sequence: CASTRDSSTYEQYF. The CDR3, as DNA: TGTGCCAGCACGCGGGACAGTTCAACCTACGAGCAGTACTTC.

This clonotype turned up a few times. The chain joins TRBV6-5 to TRBJ2-7; 10 bases align to TRBD2. V dropped 0 bases and J dropped 1; count of bases not matched to a gene: 3. This CDR3 is 16 amino acids long. CDR1 MNHEY and CDR2 SVGAGI come from the germline V gene. The DNA for the CDR3 is TGTGCCAGCAGTTACTCCAGCGGGAGGGGATCCTACGAGCAGTACTTC. Protein product: CASSYSSGRGSYEQYF.

CDR3 bases: TGTGCCAGCTCTCCCCGGGTAGCGGGGACAGATACGCAGTATTTT. It yields the protein CASSPRVAGTDTQYF. The chain combines TRBV18 with TRBJ2-3; TRBD2 aligns across 8 bases. J gave up 3 bases and V 6 bases, and 8 bases lay outside the gene matches. This CDR3 is built from 15 residues. The germline V gene encodes CDR1 KGHSH and CDR2 LQKENI.

The genes are TRBV2 and TRBJ2-3; 9 bases line up with TRBD1. J lost 1 base, V lost 4 bases, and 0 bases had no gene match. The germline CDR1 and CDR2 sequences are SNHLY and FYNNEI. This CDR3 comprises 14 residues. The CDR3 loop reads CASSGTGGTDTQYF. For the CDR3, the DNA is TGTGCCAGCAGTGGGACAGGGGGCACAGATACGCAGTATTTT.

This chain connects TRBV7-8 to TRBJ2-7; D remains ambiguous. V was pared by 2 bases and J by 0 bases, with 8 bases between. The CDR3 contains 14 residues. The germline gives CDR1 SGHVS, CDR2 FQNEAQ. Here the CDR3 reads CASSLNAASYEQYF. CDR3 coding DNA: TGTGCCAGCAGCTTAAATGCAGCCTCCTACGAGCAGTACTTC.

This clonotype occurred a few times. The DNA of the CDR3 is TGTGCCAGCAATCTGGGGCAGGGAGGCAATCAGCCCCAGCATTTT. It is translated as CASNLGQGGNQPQHF. The chain employs TRBV5-8 and TRBJ1-5, with D maybe TRBD1 (5 bases). Germline V gene data show CDR1 as SGHTS and CDR2 as YDEGEE. Trimming stripped 6 bases from V and 2 bases from J, with 15 bases between. CDR3 length equals 15 residues.

V usage is TRBV6-5 and J usage is TRBJ1-6; D not resolved. V shed 6 bases and J shed 10 bases, with 13 bases lying between them. Germline V CDR1 and CDR2: MNHEY, SVGAGI. The CDR3 is 13 amino acids. The CDR3 spells CASSYEIGSPLHF. CDR3 DNA: TGTGCCAGCAGCTACGAAATAGGGTCACCCCTCCACTTT.

This clonotype showed up many times. The chain is built from TRBV9 and TRBJ1-3, with TRBD1 matching over 7 bases. This CDR3 contains 16 residues. V shed 0 bases, J shed 4 bases, and the junction held 7 bases outside the gene matches. Per germline, CDR1 SGDLS and CDR2 YYNGEE. The CDR3 nucleotides read TGTGCCAGCAGCGTAGACGCAGGGGGTACGGGAAACACCATATATTTT. It translates to CASSVDAGGTGNTIYF.

The chain links TRBV21-1 to TRBJ2-7; the D call TRBD2 from the table was never checked on the DNA. TRBV21-1 corresponds to a pseudogene. The CDR3 covers 16 residues. CDR3 DNA sequence: TGTGCCAGCAGCAAAGTAAGGCCAGGGCCACCTTACGAGCAGTACTTC. Translated: CASSKVRPGPPYEQYF.

V gene TRBV7-9 combines with J gene TRBJ2-5, with 8 bases identical to TRBD1. There are 15 residues in the CDR3. Germline CDR1 SEHNR, CDR2 FQNEAQ (reference sequence). Losses at the gene ends were 5 bases for V and 5 bases for J; bases not matched to a gene: 10. The CDR3 nucleotides are TGTGCCAGCAGCCTTCGGACAGGGTTAGCGGAGACCCAGTACTTC. Encoded protein: CASSLRTGLAETQYF.

This clonotype appeared a few times. Written as DNA, the CDR3 is TGTGCCAGCAGCCAAGGGGCGCAGGGGGAAGCTTTCTTT. Translation gives CASSQGAQGEAFF. The chain recombines TRBV3-1 with TRBJ1-1, with a tentative D call TRBD1 (6 bases). Germline V lookup: CDR1 LGHDT, CDR2 YNNKEL (reference sequence). The CDR3 is made up of 13 amino acids. Trimming shortened V by 1 base and J by 8 bases, and 11 bases separated the two germline ends.

This clonotype appeared a few times. V gene TRBV7-9 combines with J gene TRBJ2-1; D is uncertain. V was cut by 5 bases and J by 13 bases, with 15 bases left in between. The germline gives CDR1 SEHNR, CDR2 FQNEAQ (reference sequence). CDR3 length: 12 amino acids. CDR3 bases: TGTGCCAGCAGCGCGGCGCAGACTCCCCAGTTCTTC. Its translation is CASSAAQTPQFF.

This clonotype was counted between two and nine times. This sequence joins TRBV24-1 and TRBJ2-5; the D call may be TRBD1 or TRBD2 (5 bases each). V was trimmed by 6 bases and J by 1 base, leaving 8 bases between them. The V gene's germline CDR1 is KGHDR and CDR2 SFDVKD. This CDR3 region has 13 residues. CDR3 amino acids: CATSRDGQETQYF. The CDR3 nucleotides are TGTGCCACCAGTCGGGACGGCCAAGAGACCCAGTACTTC.

The chain has TRBV7-2 and TRBJ1-1; D is unresolved. V lost 5 bases and J lost 11, with 9 bases in between. The CDR3 is made up of 10 amino acids. Looked up from germline, CDR1 is SGHTA and CDR2 is FQGNSA. The CDR3 spells CASSQMAAFF. The CDR3 DNA is TGTGCCAGCAGCCAGATGGCCGCTTTCTTT.

The table lists this clonotype with many counts. The J gene is TRBJ2-3, the V gene TRBV7-9; the D is unclear. Trimming removed 7 bases at V and 4 bases at J, with 6 bases between. This CDR3 comprises 11 residues. Looked up from germline, CDR1 is SEHNR and CDR2 is FQNEAQ (reference sequence). In DNA form, the CDR3 reads TGTGCCAGCACCGGCGCAGATACGCAGTATTTT. Protein sequence: CASTGADTQYF.

The rearrangement joins TRBV19 to TRBJ2-3; the D call may be TRBD1 or TRBD2 (5 bases each). Germline V gene lookup returns CDR1 LNHDA and CDR2 SQIVND (reference sequence). The ends were cut back, 8 bases at V and 1 base at J, with 10 bases in the middle. The CDR3 runs 13 residues. CDR3 bases: TGTGCCAGTGGGGGAAGGCGCACAGATACGCAGTATTTT. Translated, it gives CASGGRRTDTQYF.

The table lists this clonotype with a count of one. The chain uses TRBV7-9 and TRBJ2-3; D unclear. This CDR3 spans 15 amino acids. With 5 bases removed from V and 4 bases from J, the gap between germline ends came to 16 bases. Germline CDR1 SEHNR, CDR2 FQNEAQ (reference sequence). Written as DNA, the CDR3 is TGTGCCAGCAGCCAGAAAGGGAACATTGCAGATACGCAGTATTTT. This codes for CASSQKGNIADTQYF.

This clonotype has more than one count but fewer than ten. The V and J genes are TRBV7-8 and TRBJ2-5; D might be TRBD2 (7 bases). The CDR3 is 16 residues long. Trimming left V 5 bases short and J 4 bases short, with 20 bases between. CDR1 SGHVS and CDR2 FQNEAQ come from the germline V gene. The CDR3 loop is CASSPSGGGAPETQYF. The CDR3 DNA follows: TGTGCCAGCAGCCCTTCAGGTGGGGGGGCCCCAGAGACCCAGTACTTC.